This T cell receptor beta chain was identified in a study of blood T cell repertoires in COVID-19. With 8 bases removed from V and 9 bases from J, the gap between germline ends came to 20 bases. This CDR3 region has 14 residues. CDR1 SGHTA and CDR2 FQGNSA come from the germline V gene. Here immunoSEQ multiplex PCR was the method, and the copy in TCRdb shows in-frame clones only, minus some. The table shows approximately 240,000 clones, with under 85% occurring only once. This chain uses TRBV7-2 with TRBJ2-1; the D gene is possibly TRBD1 (6 bases). The clonotype comes from a human donor in a cohort sampled during active COVID-19. Sequencing was done on a sample of peripheral blood. The CDR3 coding sequence is TGTGCCAGCGGGTGGGGTTACAGGGCTGGTGAGCAGTTCTTC. It translates to CASGWGYRAGEQFF.